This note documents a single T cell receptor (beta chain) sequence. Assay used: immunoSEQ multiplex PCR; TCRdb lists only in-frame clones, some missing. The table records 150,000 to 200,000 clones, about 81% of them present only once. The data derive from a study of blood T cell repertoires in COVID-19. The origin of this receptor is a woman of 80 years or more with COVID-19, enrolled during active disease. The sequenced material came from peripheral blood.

The CDR3 reads CASSLNQPQHF. The CDR3 nucleotides are TGTGCCAGCAGCCTAAATCAGCCCCAGCATTTT. The V gene is TRBV28, the J gene TRBJ1-5; D is unclear. V gave up 6 bases and J gave up 4 bases, with 4 bases separating them. The CDR3 is 11 amino acids. Germline V gives CDR1 MDHEN, CDR2 SYDVKM.